Presented here are 18 T cell receptor beta chains from one specimen sequenced in a study of CD4+ T cells in melanoma. Method: immunoSEQ multiplex PCR; TCRdb's copy keeps in-frame clones and lacks some. The sample shows 90,000 to 130,000 clones, roughly 90% of them seen only once. The specimen sequenced was peripheral blood. Receptors originate from a human donor with melanoma.

CDR3 region: CASSLAQGQRETQYF. The CDR3 coding sequence is TGCGCCAGCAGCTTGGCCCAGGGACAGAGGGAGACCCAGTACTTC. This chain joins TRBV5-1 and TRBJ2-5, with 7 positions matching TRBD1. V dropped 0 bases and J dropped 5; count of bases not matched to a gene: 7. The CDR3 sequence is 15 residues long. Per germline, CDR1 SGHRS and CDR2 YFSETQ. Supplemented by reference TRBV5-1 and TRBJ2-5, the full variable domain reads KAGVTQTPRYLIKTRGQQVTLSCSPISGHRSVSWYQQTPGQGLQFLFEYFSETQRNKGNFPGRFSGRQFSNSRSEMNVSTLELGDSALYLCASSLAQGQRETQYFGPGTRLLVL.

V usage is TRBV2 and J usage is TRBJ2-4, with unresolved D. Germline values: CDR1 SNHLY, CDR2 FYNNEI. Deletions cut 10 bases from V and 1 base from J, with 14 bases between. This CDR3 is built from 14 residues. The CDR3 DNA follows: TGTGCCATCCTTCGCCTCGAGGCCAAAAACATTCAGTACTTC. It specifies CAILRLEAKNIQYF.

The CDR3: CASSSLIRTSPHEQYF. CDR3 sequence (DNA): TGTGCCAGCAGTTCCCTCATCAGGACATCCCCCCACGAGCAGTACTTC. J is TRBJ2-7 and V is TRBV27; perhaps TRBD1 as D (5 bases). With 4 bases removed from V and 5 bases from J, the gap between germline ends came to 21 bases. CDR3 size: 16 residues. CDR1 MNHEY and CDR2 SMNVEV come from the germline V gene (reference sequence).

The CDR3 loop is CASSSSWNEQFF. CDR3 nucleotide sequence: TGTGCCAGCAGCTCTAGTTGGAATGAGCAGTTCTTC. The chain links TRBV7-8 to TRBJ2-1; no clear D. This CDR3 region has 12 residues. Germline lookup yields CDR1 SGHVS and CDR2 FQNEAQ. Trimming shortened V by 4 bases and J by 7 bases, and 8 bases separated the two germline ends. Full variable domain (remainder filled in from reference TRBV7-8 and TRBJ2-1): GAGVSQSPRYKVAKRGQDVALRCDPISGHVSLFWYQQALGQGPEFLTYFQNEAQLDKSGLPSDRFFAERPEGSVSTLKIQRTQQEDSAVYLCASSSSWNEQFFGPGTRLTVL.

V and J are TRBV10-3 and TRBJ2-7, with D perhaps assigned TRBD1 or TRBD2 (5 bases each). V was clipped by 1 base and J by 4 bases, with 11 bases between them. The CDR3 spans 14 residues. The germline gives CDR1 ENHRY, CDR2 SYGVKD. CDR3 bases: TGTGCCATCAGTGAGTTGAAGGGACCGTACGAGCAGTACTTC. It codes for CAISELKGPYEQYF.

V is TRBV19 and J is TRBJ1-4; 8 bases line up with TRBD1. CDR3 size: 12 residues. Unmatched junction bases numbered 0, after V lost 6 bases and J lost 6 bases. Germline CDR1 is LNHDA and CDR2 is SQIVND (reference sequence). CDR3 sequence (DNA): TGTGCCAGTAGGGACAGGGATGAAAAACTGTTTTTT. This gives the protein CASRDRDEKLFF.

This chain joins TRBV6-6 and TRBJ1-3, with D maybe TRBD1 (5 bases). Germline V gene data show CDR1 as MNHNY and CDR2 as SVGAGI (reference sequence). This CDR3 region has 14 residues. V was clipped by 6 bases and J by 1 base, with 10 bases between them. The CDR3 reads CASRRQSSGNTIYF. The CDR3 DNA reads as TGTGCCAGCAGGCGACAGTCTTCTGGAAACACCATATATTTT.

The rearrangement uses TRBV28 and TRBJ1-1; 8 bases line up with TRBD1. This CDR3 is 14 amino acids long. The germline V gene encodes CDR1 MDHEN and CDR2 SYDVKM. V lost 3 bases and J lost 7; bases outside the gene matches: 7. The CDR3 coding sequence is TGTGCCAGCAGTTTTTCCAGGGGGCATAATGAAGCTTTCTTT. Its protein product is CASSFSRGHNEAFF. Variable domain in full (rest from reference TRBV28 and TRBJ1-1): DVKVTQSSRYLVKRTGEKVFLECVQDMDHENMFWYRQDPGLGLRLIYFSYDVKMKEKGDIPEGYSVSREKKERFSLILESASTNQTSMYLCASSFSRGHNEAFFGQGTRLTVV.

The rearrangement joins TRBV10-3 to TRBJ2-2; 9 bases agree with TRBD1. With V trimmed by 6 bases and J by 4 bases, 6 bases remained unmatched. The CDR3 sequence is 15 residues long. CDR1 is ENHRY and CDR2 is SYGVKD in the germline V gene. The CDR3 reads CAIRPGTGTTGELFF. CDR3 in DNA: TGTGCCATCAGGCCCGGGACAGGGACCACCGGGGAGCTGTTTTTT.

This clone has just one count. The chain links TRBV14 to TRBJ2-3; D remains unclear. CDR1 and CDR2 (germline): SGHDN, FVKESK. The CDR3 is made up of 13 amino acids. Trimming took 1 base from V and 4 from J, leaving 6 bases between them. The CDR3 here is CASSQARADTQYF. Written as DNA, the CDR3 is TGTGCCAGCAGCCAAGCTAGGGCAGATACGCAGTATTTT.

This clone was recorded only once. This chain connects TRBV9 to TRBJ1-4, with D unresolved. V dropped 3 bases and J dropped 0 bases, with 6 bases sitting between them. The CDR3 runs to 14 residues. Germline assignment: CDR1 SGDLS and CDR2 YYNGEE. The DNA for the CDR3 is TGTGCCAGCAGCGCCGGGACAACTAATGAAAAACTGTTTTTT. Protein product: CASSAGTTNEKLFF.

The chain joins TRBV28 to TRBJ1-2; D unclear. V lost 9 bases and J 5 bases, leaving 22 bases between the germline ends. Germline V gene sequence: CDR1 MDHEN, CDR2 SYDVKM. The CDR3 contains 15 residues. CDR3 sequence: CARLPDGFTGYGYTF. The CDR3 DNA sequence: TGTGCCAGGCTTCCAGACGGCTTCACGGGGTATGGCTACACCTTC.

V and J are TRBV15 and TRBJ2-3; unclear D gene. With 2 bases removed from V and 6 bases from J, the gap between germline ends came to 21 bases. The CDR3 runs 17 residues. Germline lookup yields CDR1 LNHNV and CDR2 YYDKDF (reference sequence). The CDR3 sequence is CATSRLPSRNLGDTQYF. CDR3 DNA: TGTGCCACCAGCAGATTACCCTCCAGAAACTTGGGCGATACGCAGTATTTT.

The chain joins TRBV6-5 to TRBJ2-7, with 11 bases matching TRBD2. Germline-derived CDR1 and CDR2 are MNHEY and SVGAGI. This CDR3 comprises 15 residues. The ends lost 6 bases at V and 4 bases at J; junction bases unmatched: 8. The CDR3 DNA follows: TGTGCCAGCAGCCTTTCTAGCGGGAGGCCGTACGAGCAGTACTTC. It codes for CASSLSSGRPYEQYF.

V usage is TRBV29-1 and J usage is TRBJ2-5; D possibly matches TRBD1 or TRBD2 (5 bases each). V was clipped by 5 bases and J by 4 bases, with 17 bases between them. There are 14 residues in the CDR3. Looked up from germline, CDR1 is SQVTM and CDR2 is ANQGSEA. The chain's CDR3 is CSVTLPGRRETQYF. CDR3 nucleotide sequence: TGCAGCGTTACGCTCCCGGGACGACGAGAGACCCAGTACTTC.

This chain's CDR3 is CASSFATSGRDTQYF. CDR3 DNA: TGCGCCAGCAGCTTCGCCACTAGCGGGAGAGATACGCAGTATTTT. The chain carries TRBV5-1 and TRBJ2-3; 11 nucleotides line up with TRBD2. With 2 bases clipped from V and 5 bases from J, the junction kept 4 bases outside the gene matches. Germline values: CDR1 SGHRS, CDR2 YFSETQ. This CDR3 comprises 15 residues. Based on the CDR3 plus reference TRBV5-1 and TRBJ2-3, the full variable domain is KAGVTQTPRYLIKTRGQQVTLSCSPISGHRSVSWYQQTPGQGLQFLFEYFSETQRNKGNFPGRFSGRQFSNSRSEMNVSTLELGDSALYLCASSFATSGRDTQYFGPGTRLTVL.

Concerning this clone itself: A junction boundary mismatches the germline segment, possibly from a read error. The chain recombines TRBV7-2 with TRBJ2-2; 7 nucleotides agree with TRBD2. This CDR3 has 15 amino acids. The germline V gene has CDR1 SGHTA and CDR2 FQGNSA. The CDR3 loop reads CAGSPGLANTGELFF. In nucleotides, the CDR3 is TGTGCCGGCAGCCCCGGACTAGCGAACACCGGGGAGCTGTTTTTT.

The chain combines TRBV18 with TRBJ1-3, with a tentative D call TRBD1 (6 bases). The CDR3 consists of 14 residues. Germline V gene lookup returns CDR1 KGHSH and CDR2 LQKENI. Between the trimmed V and J ends, which lost 2 bases and 4 bases, there was a span of 9 bases. The CDR3 region is CASSPRTAGNTIYF. The CDR3, as DNA: TGTGCCAGCTCACCAAGGACAGCGGGAAACACCATATATTTT. The entire variable domain, with the rest obtained from reference TRBV18 and TRBJ1-3, is as follows: NAGVMQNPRHLVRRRGQEARLRCSPMKGHSHVYWYRQLPEEGLKFMVYLQKENIIDESGMPKERFSAEFPKEGPSILRIQQVVRGDSAAYFCASSPRTAGNTIYFGEGSWLTVV.